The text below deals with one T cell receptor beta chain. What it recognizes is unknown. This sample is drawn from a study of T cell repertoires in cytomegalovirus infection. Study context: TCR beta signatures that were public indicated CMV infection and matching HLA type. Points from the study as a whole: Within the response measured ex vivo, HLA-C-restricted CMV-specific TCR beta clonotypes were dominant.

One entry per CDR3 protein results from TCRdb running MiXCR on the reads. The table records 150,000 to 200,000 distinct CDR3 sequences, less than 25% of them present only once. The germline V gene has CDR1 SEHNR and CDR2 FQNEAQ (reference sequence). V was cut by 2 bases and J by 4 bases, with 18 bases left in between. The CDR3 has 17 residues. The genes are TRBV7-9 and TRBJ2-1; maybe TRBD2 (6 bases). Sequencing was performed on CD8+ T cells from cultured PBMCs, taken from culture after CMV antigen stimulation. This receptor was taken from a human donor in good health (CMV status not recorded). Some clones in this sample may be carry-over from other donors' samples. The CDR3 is CASSLPGRSGLYNEQFF. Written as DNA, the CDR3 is TGTGCCAGCAGCTTACCCGGCCGGAGCGGACTATACAATGAGCAGTTCTTC.